These 26 T cell receptor beta chains originate from one sample sequenced in a study of blood T cell repertoires in COVID-19. The data were produced by immunoSEQ multiplex PCR, yet TCRdb's version contains in-frame clones alone and is incomplete. This sample has approximately 140,000 clones, with roughly 90% found just once. What was sequenced was PBMCs or T cells enriched from blood (not recorded which). The receptors here all came from a woman under 40 with acute COVID-19.

V usage is TRBV4-1 and J usage is TRBJ1-1; D ambiguous. Germline V gives CDR1 MGHRA, CDR2 YSYEKL. The CDR3 consists of 13 residues. V gave up 3 bases and J gave up 7 bases, with 12 bases separating them. The CDR3 region is CASSHETGGEAFF. The CDR3 bases are TGCGCCAGCAGCCATGAAACGGGAGGTGAAGCTTTCTTT.

The rearrangement links TRBV30 to TRBJ1-1; D is possibly TRBD1 (5 bases). Germline CDR1 is GTSNPN and CDR2 is SVGIG (reference sequence). The CDR3 has 13 residues. Trimming stripped 2 bases from V and 8 bases from J, with 15 bases between. The CDR3 loop reads CAWSPSVPGEAFF. CDR3 coding DNA: TGTGCCTGGAGTCCCTCGGTACCAGGGGAAGCTTTCTTT.

This clone is labeled medium-sized. This sequence joins TRBV19 and TRBJ2-7, with TRBD2 matching 8 bases. Germline-derived CDR1 and CDR2 are LNHDA and SQIVND (reference sequence). The V gene end was trimmed by 10 bases and the J gene end by 5 bases; junction bases not matched to a gene: 10. The CDR3 length is 13 residues. Here the CDR3 DNA reads TGTGCCACCGGGAGGGCCGAGTTCGACGAGCAGTACTTC. This encodes CATGRAEFDEQYF.

This sequence joins TRBV5-1 and TRBJ1-1, with a possible D match to TRBD1 (5 bases). V dropped 0 bases and J dropped 3 bases, with 9 bases sitting between them. The CDR3 loop spans 14 amino acids. Germline loops: CDR1 SGHRS, CDR2 YFSETQ. The CDR3 DNA reads TGCGCCAGCAGCTTGGAGGGGCCTGACACTGAAGCTTTCTTT. This encodes CASSLEGPDTEAFF.

This clone was seen a few times. The chain uses TRBV28 and TRBJ2-7; maybe TRBD2 (5 bases). The CDR3 has 14 residues. The germline V and J ends were trimmed by 6 bases and 4 bases, with 16 bases remaining between them. Germline CDR1 and CDR2: MDHEN and SYDVKM. CDR3: CASRWSGGRYEQYF. CDR3 DNA sequence: TGTGCCAGCAGGTGGTCAGGAGGTAGGTACGAGCAGTACTTC.

V gene TRBV7-2 combines with J gene TRBJ2-7, with 8 bases identical to TRBD2. V shed 1 base, J shed 4 bases, and the junction held 6 bases outside the gene matches. The CDR3 spans 15 residues. Per the germline V gene, CDR1 is SGHTA and CDR2 is FQGNSA. In DNA form, the CDR3 reads TGTGCCAGCAGCTTAGACTACGGGAGGGTTTACGAGCAGTACTTC. Its translation: CASSLDYGRVYEQYF.

This clone has more than one count but fewer than ten. The gene calls are TRBV6-2 or TRBV6-3 and TRBJ2-7, with a possible D match to TRBD1 (5 bases). CDR1 and CDR2 from the germline V gene are MNHEY and SVGEGT. The germline V and J ends were trimmed by 2 bases and 6 bases, with 11 bases remaining between them. The CDR3 sequence is 13 residues long. CDR3 loop: CASSYNQGSEQYF. CDR3 sequence (DNA): TGTGCCAGCAGTTACAACCAGGGAAGCGAGCAGTACTTC.

The V gene is TRBV19, the J gene TRBJ1-5, with 10 positions matching TRBD1. The V gene end was trimmed by 5 bases and the J gene end by 2 bases; junction bases not matched to a gene: 3. The CDR3 sequence is 15 residues long. In germline, CDR1 is LNHDA, CDR2 SQIVND (reference sequence). CDR3 protein: CASSGDRGGNQPQHF. CDR3 in DNA: TGTGCCAGTAGTGGGGACAGGGGAGGCAATCAGCCCCAGCATTTT.

The V gene is TRBV4-3, the J gene TRBJ2-3, with 9 bases identical to TRBD1. Per the germline V gene, CDR1 is LGHNA and CDR2 is YSLEER. V shed 2 bases and J 4 bases; nucleotides not matched to a gene: 4. There are 15 residues in the CDR3. The CDR3 DNA reads as TGCGCCAGCAGCCAAAGGACAGGGGAATCAGATACGCAGTATTTT. Its translation: CASSQRTGESDTQYF.

The chain is built from TRBV28 and TRBJ1-5, with D perhaps matching TRBD1 (6 bases). Germline V gene data show CDR1 as MDHEN and CDR2 as SYDVKM. The V gene lost 7 bases and the J gene lost 4 bases, with 14 bases spanning the gap. The length of the CDR3 is 14 residues. Here the CDR3 reads CASMDSRENQPQHF. In nucleotides, the CDR3 is TGTGCCAGCATGGACAGCCGCGAGAATCAGCCCCAGCATTTT.

The chain is built from TRBV28 and TRBJ1-4, with a tentative D call TRBD1 (6 bases). CDR1 and CDR2 (germline): MDHEN, SYDVKM. V lost 10 bases and J lost 15, with 18 bases in between. This CDR3 contains 11 residues. The CDR3 DNA reads TGTGCCATCTCAAAGCTACAGGGAATGTTTTTT. It specifies CAISKLQGMFF.

The chain recombines TRBV28 with TRBJ1-1; D is uncertain. The CDR3 extends over 15 amino acids. Trimming took off 2 bases at V and 2 bases at J, with 12 bases between the two ends. CDR1 and CDR2 (germline): MDHEN, SYDVKM. CDR3 DNA sequence: TGTGCCAGCAGTTTAAGAGCAGGATTCAACACTGAAGCTTTCTTT. As protein: CASSLRAGFNTEAFF.

The chain is built from TRBV15 and TRBJ2-7; TRBD1 aligns across 7 bases. The CDR3 spans 16 residues. V trimming: 3 bases; J trimming: 5 bases; junction bases outside the gene matches: 13. In germline, CDR1 is LNHNV, CDR2 YYDKDF (reference sequence). CDR3 residues: CATSRTLQGPADEQYF. The CDR3 DNA reads as TGTGCCACCAGCAGGACCCTACAGGGGCCAGCCGACGAGCAGTACTTC.

The chain couples TRBV28 to TRBJ1-2, with 7 bases aligning to TRBD1. Germline CDR1 and CDR2: MDHEN and SYDVKM. V trimming: 5 bases; J trimming: 2 bases; junction bases outside the gene matches: 8. The CDR3 totals 15 residues. This CDR3 reads CASSVTGEANYGYTF. CDR3 nucleotides: TGTGCCAGCAGTGTTACAGGGGAGGCCAACTATGGCTACACCTTC.

DNA for the CDR3: TGTGCCAGTAGTATACTCCTGAACACTGAAGCTTTCTTT. This encodes CASSILLNTEAFF. The V and J genes are TRBV19 and TRBJ1-1; D not certain. V was shortened by 2 bases and J by 0 bases, with 4 bases between the two germline ends. The CDR3 extends over 13 amino acids. Germline CDR1 and CDR2: LNHDA and SQIVND (reference sequence).

This clone is a singleton in its sample. CDR3 protein: CASSLGQFYEKLFF. The CDR3 DNA follows: TGTGCCAGCAGCTTGGGACAGTTTTATGAAAAACTGTTTTTT. The gene calls are TRBV5-8 and TRBJ1-4; TRBD1 might be the D (5 bases). The CDR3 consists of 14 residues. V shed 0 bases and J shed 6 bases, with 9 bases lying between them. Germline-derived CDR1 and CDR2 are SGHTS and YDEGEE.

V is TRBV19 and J is TRBJ1-4, with TRBD1 identical over 8 bases. The germline CDR1 and CDR2 sequences are LNHDA and SQIVND (reference sequence). This CDR3 spans 14 amino acids. J was trimmed by 8 bases and V by 1 base; bases with no gene match: 3. The chain's CDR3 is CASSIGTGREKLFF. Here the CDR3 DNA reads TGTGCCAGTAGTATAGGGACAGGGCGCGAAAAACTGTTTTTT.

A remark on this clone: Other DNA sequences within the sample encode an identical CDR3. This chain uses TRBV5-1 with TRBJ1-1, with TRBD1 as a possible D gene (6 bases). The CDR3 consists of 14 residues. The germline V gene has CDR1 SGHRS and CDR2 YFSETQ. The V and J ends lost 4 bases and 1 base respectively, with 11 bases between them. The CDR3 DNA reads as TGCGCCAGCAGCGAGCTACAGGGGAACACTGAAGCTTTCTTT. It is translated as CASSELQGNTEAFF.

The chain combines TRBV3-1 (or the pseudogene TRBV3-2) with TRBJ2-1; TRBD1 matches 7 bases. Losses at the gene ends were 4 bases for V and 5 bases for J; bases not matched to a gene: 8. This CDR3 comprises 15 residues. The V gene's germline CDR1 is LGHDT and CDR2 YNNKEL (reference sequence). The CDR3 region has the DNA TGTGCCAGCAGCCCAACCGGGACAGACGACAATGAGCAGTTCTTC. Translated, it gives CASSPTGTDDNEQFF.

V and J are TRBV9 and TRBJ1-3, with unresolved D. CDR3 length equals 14 residues. From germline, CDR1 is SGDLS and CDR2 YYNGEE. The V and J ends lost 2 bases and 0 bases respectively, with 6 bases between them. This CDR3 reads CASSVASSGNTIYF. The CDR3 region has the DNA TGTGCCAGCAGCGTCGCCAGCTCTGGAAACACCATATATTTT.

The rearrangement uses TRBV27 and TRBJ1-6; D unclear. Looked up from germline, CDR1 is MNHEY and CDR2 is SMNVEV (reference sequence). The CDR3 is 15 amino acids. With 5 bases removed from V and 0 bases from J, the gap between germline ends came to 8 bases. The CDR3 sequence: CASSRLSSYNSPLHF. The CDR3 nucleotides read TGTGCCAGCAGTCGTCTGAGCTCCTATAATTCACCCCTCCACTTT.

The chain joins TRBV29-1 to TRBJ2-1; TRBD2 aligns across 9 bases. Trimming cost V 8 bases and J 6 bases; bases outside gene matches: 20. Germline CDR1 and CDR2: SQVTM and ANQGSEA. The CDR3 sequence is 17 residues long. CDR3 amino acids: CSFMVVAGEDFFNEQFF. CDR3 coding DNA: TGCAGCTTTATGGTGGTAGCGGGAGAGGATTTCTTCAATGAGCAGTTCTTC.

The rearrangement uses TRBV28 and TRBJ1-2, with 8 bases that match TRBD1. CDR1 and CDR2 from the germline V gene are MDHEN and SYDVKM. The CDR3 contains 15 residues. Trimming took 6 bases from V and 0 from J; bases not matched to a gene: 6. CDR3: CASSRGQGPNYGYTF. CDR3 sequence (DNA): TGTGCCAGCAGCCGTGGACAGGGTCCTAACTATGGCTACACCTTC.

The gene calls are TRBV27 and TRBJ1-2; no definite D call. V lost 11 bases and J 5 bases, leaving 12 bases between the germline ends. CDR3 length: 11 residues. Germline CDR1 reads MNHEY; CDR2 reads SMNVEV (reference sequence). This CDR3 is CASHGVYGYTF. In nucleotides, the CDR3 is TGTGCCTCCCACGGGGTATATGGCTACACCTTC.

The chain uses TRBV6-5 and TRBJ1-2; 7 bases map to TRBD1. Germline values: CDR1 MNHEY, CDR2 SVGAGI. The CDR3 consists of 15 residues. V shed 5 bases and J 4 bases; nucleotides not matched to a gene: 10. The CDR3 sequence: CASSPMGQQSYGYTF. DNA for the CDR3: TGTGCCAGCAGTCCGATGGGACAGCAGAGCTATGGCTACACCTTC.

J is TRBJ2-7 and V is TRBV7-2; perhaps TRBD2 as D (5 bases). Germline V CDR1 and CDR2: SGHTA, FQGNSA. The germline V and J ends were trimmed by 5 bases and 2 bases, with 19 bases remaining between them. The CDR3 runs to 16 residues. The CDR3 coding sequence is TGTGCCAGCAGCCCCTCTTTGCTAGCTGATACCTACGAGCAGTACTTC. It encodes CASSPSLLADTYEQYF.